The 2 T cell receptor beta chains presented below share a single source sample, sequenced in a study of blood T cells in healthy people across ages. Sample-barcoded 5' priming and a J-beta primer mix drove a second PCR of about 6 to 12 cycles. TCRdb fed the 5' RACE reads into MiXCR, producing one record per CDR3 protein. The table lists approximately 2,000,000 distinct CDR3 sequences, about two fifths of them singletons. The sample consisted of blood. All receptors derive from a human donor in good health.

This clonotype was picked up a small number of times. The V call is TRBV12-3 or TRBV12-4, the J call TRBJ1-5; weak D call: TRBD1 (6 bases). V gave up 6 bases and J gave up 6 bases, with 15 bases separating them. CDR3 size: 14 residues. The CDR3 bases are TGTGCCAGCAGACCCAACAGGGCAGGTCAGCCCCAGCATTTT. Its protein product is CASRPNRAGQPQHF.

This chain uses TRBV29-1 with TRBJ2-2; possibly TRBD1 or TRBD2 for D (5 bases each). The CDR3 covers 14 residues. CDR1 is SQVTM, CDR2 ANQGSEA, per germline. Trimming pared 7 bases from V and 5 bases from J, leaving 17 bases between. The CDR3 nucleotides read TGCAGCGGGACCGGGGCCGATAGAACCGGGGAGCTGTTTTTT. Its translation: CSGTGADRTGELFF.